A selection of T cell receptor beta chains follows, all from one sample in a study of T cell responses to AZD1222 COVID-19 vaccine. Generated by immunoSEQ multiplex PCR, the TCRdb table keeps only in-frame clones and is missing some. The sample holds 240,000 or so clones; over 85% are singletons and the top ten take about 0.5%. Sequenced material: peripheral blood, taken on day 0 of AZD1222 vaccination. These receptors were obtained from an adult in good health. CDR3s include the opening cysteine and the closing phenylalanine or tryptophan. The order of the fields is V gene, D gene, J gene, clone size, CDR3 protein, CDR3 DNA. The D gene is left open where the match is weak. Size tells how often a clone was seen (once, few, many) or the class of an expanded clone, and some rows leave it out.

v_gene: TRBV28; d_gene: TRBD2; j_gene: TRBJ2-3; abundance: NA; CDR3aa: CASVSGGAGDTQYF; CDR3nt: TGTGCCAGCGTGAGCGGGGGGGCAGGAGATACGCAGTATTTT
v_gene: TRBV2; d_gene: TRBD1; j_gene: TRBJ1-4; abundance: NA; CDR3aa: CASSGGQGINEKLFF; CDR3nt: TGTGCCAGCAGTGGGGGACAGGGGATTAATGAAAAACTGTTTTTT
v_gene: TRBV11-2; d_gene: TRBD1; j_gene: TRBJ2-5; abundance: NA; CDR3aa: CASRRTGEETQYF; CDR3nt: TGTGCCAGCAGGCGGACAGGGGAAGAGACCCAGTACTTC
v_gene: TRBV5-4; d_gene: TRBD2; j_gene: TRBJ2-1; abundance: NA; CDR3aa: CASSLGGASGTNEQFF; CDR3nt: TGTGCCAGCAGCTTGGGCGGGGCTAGCGGGACCAATGAGCAGTTCTTC
v_gene: TRBV5-1; d_gene: NA; j_gene: TRBJ1-1; abundance: NA; CDR3aa: CASSLYQGSNTEAFF; CDR3nt: TGCGCCAGCAGCTTATATCAGGGCTCGAACACTGAAGCTTTCTTT
v_gene: TRBV28; d_gene: NA; j_gene: TRBJ2-1; abundance: NA; CDR3aa: CASSSSGTSNYNEQFF; CDR3nt: TGTGCCAGCAGTTCCTCGGGGACCAGCAATTACAATGAGCAGTTCTTC
v_gene: TRBV28; d_gene: TRBD2; j_gene: TRBJ2-7; abundance: NA; CDR3aa: CASSNPGLGPYEQYF; CDR3nt: TGTGCCAGCAGCAACCCGGGACTAGGACCCTACGAGCAGTACTTC
v_gene: TRBV7-2; d_gene: TRBD2; j_gene: TRBJ2-1; abundance: once; CDR3aa: CASSNGLAGFNEQFF; CDR3nt: TGTGCCAGCAGCAATGGACTAGCGGGATTTAATGAGCAGTTCTTC
v_gene: TRBV7-8; d_gene: NA; j_gene: TRBJ2-7; abundance: NA; CDR3aa: CASSQTSYEQYF; CDR3nt: TGTGCCAGCAGCCAAACCTCCTACGAGCAGTACTTC
v_gene: TRBV27; d_gene: TRBD2; j_gene: TRBJ2-7; abundance: NA; CDR3aa: CASSYRTSGYEQYF; CDR3nt: TGTGCCAGCAGTTACCGGACTAGCGGCTACGAGCAGTACTTC
v_gene: TRBV28; d_gene: TRBD2; j_gene: TRBJ2-5; abundance: NA; CDR3aa: CASSLKRGGLETQYF; CDR3nt: TGTGCCAGCAGTTTAAAGCGGGGGGGCCTGGAGACCCAGTACTTC
v_gene: TRBV3-1/TRBV3-2; d_gene: NA; j_gene: TRBJ2-7; abundance: once; CDR3aa: CASSLRGPRGEQYF; CDR3nt: TGTGCCAGCAGCCTGCGCGGGCCGCGGGGTGAGCAGTACTTC
v_gene: TRBV5-1; d_gene: TRBD2; j_gene: TRBJ2-7; abundance: NA; CDR3aa: CASSRPGLAGYEQYF; CDR3nt: TGCGCCAGCAGCAGGCCGGGACTAGCGGGCTACGAGCAGTACTTC
v_gene: TRBV5-1; d_gene: TRBD2; j_gene: TRBJ2-1; abundance: NA; CDR3aa: CASSSGGASNEQFF; CDR3nt: TGCGCCAGCAGCAGCGGGGGCGCAAGCAATGAGCAGTTCTTC
v_gene: TRBV5-4; d_gene: NA; j_gene: TRBJ1-2; abundance: NA; CDR3aa: CASSLNGQPNYGYTF; CDR3nt: TGTGCCAGCAGCTTGAACGGACAGCCGAACTATGGCTACACCTTC
v_gene: TRBV6-2/TRBV6-3; d_gene: NA; j_gene: TRBJ1-4; abundance: few; CDR3aa: CASSPYADVLGGEKLFF; CDR3nt: TGTGCCAGCAGCCCTTACGCCGACGTTCTCGGAGGTGAAAAACTGTTTTTT
v_gene: TRBV11-2; d_gene: NA; j_gene: TRBJ1-2; abundance: NA; CDR3aa: CASSLGDVYGYTF; CDR3nt: TGTGCCAGCAGCTTAGGTGACGTATATGGCTACACCTTC
v_gene: TRBV5-4; d_gene: TRBD2; j_gene: TRBJ2-1; abundance: NA; CDR3aa: CASRGERDFYNEQFF; CDR3nt: TGTGCCAGCAGAGGAGAGCGGGATTTCTACAATGAGCAGTTCTTC
v_gene: TRBV6-5; d_gene: TRBD1; j_gene: TRBJ2-5; abundance: NA; CDR3aa: CASSRQGQETQYF; CDR3nt: TGTGCCAGCAGTAGACAGGGGCAAGAGACCCAGTACTTC
v_gene: TRBV5-1; d_gene: TRBD1; j_gene: TRBJ2-1; abundance: NA; CDR3aa: CASSLRLADRGWNEQFF; CDR3nt: TGCGCCAGCAGCTTGAGATTGGCCGACAGGGGATGGAATGAGCAGTTCTTC
v_gene: TRBV28; d_gene: TRBD1; j_gene: TRBJ1-5; abundance: NA; CDR3aa: CASSLNHRGSNQPQHF; CDR3nt: TGTGCCAGCAGTCTGAACCACAGGGGTAGCAATCAGCCCCAGCATTTT
v_gene: TRBV24-1; d_gene: NA; j_gene: TRBJ1-5; abundance: NA; CDR3aa: CATSSGAGQPQHF; CDR3nt: TGTGCCACCAGTTCAGGGGCGGGTCAGCCCCAGCATTTT
v_gene: TRBV5-8; d_gene: NA; j_gene: TRBJ1-6; abundance: few; CDR3aa: CASSWGRSGNSPLHF; CDR3nt: TGTGCCAGCAGCTGGGGACGTTCGGGGAATTCACCCCTCCACTTT
v_gene: TRBV28; d_gene: NA; j_gene: TRBJ2-3; abundance: NA; CDR3aa: CACTHGSTDTQYF; CDR3nt: TGTGCCTGCACCCACGGCTCAACAGATACGCAGTATTTT
v_gene: TRBV19; d_gene: NA; j_gene: TRBJ2-6; abundance: NA; CDR3aa: CASSARTAGANVLTF; CDR3nt: TGTGCCAGTAGTGCTCGGACAGCTGGGGCCAACGTCCTGACTTTC
v_gene: TRBV18; d_gene: NA; j_gene: TRBJ2-7; abundance: NA; CDR3aa: CASSHSANSYEQYF; CDR3nt: TGTGCCAGCTCACATTCTGCCAACTCCTACGAGCAGTACTTC
v_gene: TRBV21-1; d_gene: NA; j_gene: TRBJ2-1; abundance: NA; CDR3aa: CASTRLADYNEQFF; CDR3nt: TGTGCCAGCACTCGGCTAGCGGACTACAATGAGCAGTTCTTC
v_gene: TRBV10-2; d_gene: NA; j_gene: TRBJ1-6; abundance: once; CDR3aa: CASSESLDRSPLHF; CDR3nt: TGCGCCAGCAGTGAGTCGTTGGACCGATCACCCCTCCACTTT
v_gene: TRBV10-1; d_gene: TRBD1; j_gene: TRBJ1-1; abundance: few; CDR3aa: CASSAHSGTGGEAFF; CDR3nt: TGCGCCAGCAGTGCCCATTCCGGGACAGGGGGTGAAGCTTTCTTT
v_gene: TRBV6-1; d_gene: NA; j_gene: TRBJ1-2; abundance: NA; CDR3aa: CASSEAPEAPGHRRGYTF; CDR3nt: TGTGCCAGCAGTGAAGCTCCCGAAGCGCCGGGACACCGAAGGGGCTACACCTTC
v_gene: TRBV6-5; d_gene: NA; j_gene: TRBJ1-2; abundance: NA; CDR3aa: CASKGYGYTF; CDR3nt: TGTGCCAGCAAAGGGTATGGCTACACCTTC
v_gene: TRBV7-9; d_gene: NA; j_gene: TRBJ2-2; abundance: NA; CDR3aa: CASSTGPPNTGELFF; CDR3nt: TGTGCCAGCAGCACGGGACCGCCGAACACCGGGGAGCTGTTTTTT
v_gene: TRBV27; d_gene: NA; j_gene: TRBJ2-7; abundance: NA; CDR3aa: CASRSTGLGGEQYF; CDR3nt: TGTGCCAGCCGCTCGACAGGACTTGGGGGCGAGCAGTACTTC
v_gene: TRBV30; d_gene: NA; j_gene: TRBJ1-1; abundance: NA; CDR3aa: CAWRAFLPDTEAFF; CDR3nt: TGTGCCTGGAGGGCCTTCCTCCCAGACACTGAAGCTTTCTTT
v_gene: TRBV6-5; d_gene: TRBD1; j_gene: TRBJ2-5; abundance: NA; CDR3aa: CASSYQGATQETQYF; CDR3nt: TGTGCCAGCAGTTACCAGGGGGCTACGCAAGAGACCCAGTACTTC
v_gene: TRBV5-1; d_gene: NA; j_gene: TRBJ1-3; abundance: NA; CDR3aa: CASREGTGNTIYF; CDR3nt: TGCGCCAGCAGGGAGGGGACTGGAAACACCATATATTTT
v_gene: TRBV5-5; d_gene: NA; j_gene: TRBJ2-7; abundance: NA; CDR3aa: CASSPRVGEQYF; CDR3nt: TGTGCCAGCAGCCCCAGGGTGGGCGAGCAGTACTTC
v_gene: TRBV7-8; d_gene: TRBD1; j_gene: TRBJ2-1; abundance: NA; CDR3aa: CASSPPGQGAYNEQFF; CDR3nt: TGTGCCAGCAGCCCGCCGGGACAGGGGGCTTACAATGAGCAGTTCTTC
v_gene: TRBV19; d_gene: TRBD1; j_gene: TRBJ1-1; abundance: NA; CDR3aa: CASAGGAFNTEAFF; CDR3nt: TGTGCCAGCGCAGGGGGCGCCTTCAACACTGAAGCTTTCTTT
v_gene: TRBV27; d_gene: TRBD1; j_gene: TRBJ1-2; abundance: few; CDR3aa: CASSWATGGGYTF; CDR3nt: TGTGCCAGCAGTTGGGCGACAGGGGGCGGCTACACCTTC
v_gene: TRBV3-1/TRBV3-2; d_gene: NA; j_gene: TRBJ1-3; abundance: NA; CDR3aa: CASSQPQGLSSGNTIYF; CDR3nt: TGTGCCAGCAGCCAGCCCCAGGGGCTGAGCTCTGGAAACACCATATATTTT
v_gene: TRBV4-3; d_gene: NA; j_gene: TRBJ2-3; abundance: NA; CDR3aa: CASSQELRRSTDTQYF; CDR3nt: TGCGCCAGCAGCCAAGAACTGAGACGCTCTACAGATACGCAGTATTTT
v_gene: TRBV7-2; d_gene: NA; j_gene: TRBJ2-1; abundance: NA; CDR3aa: CASSLNEPDEQFF; CDR3nt: TGTGCCAGCAGCTTAAACGAGCCGGATGAGCAGTTCTTC
v_gene: TRBV20-1; d_gene: NA; j_gene: TRBJ1-2; abundance: NA; CDR3aa: CSATETGTNYGYTF; CDR3nt: TGCAGTGCTACTGAAACGGGGACTAACTATGGCTACACCTTC
v_gene: TRBV20-1; d_gene: NA; j_gene: TRBJ1-1; abundance: NA; CDR3aa: CSASKGSNTEAFF; CDR3nt: TGCAGTGCTAGTAAAGGGTCCAACACTGAAGCTTTCTTT
v_gene: TRBV6-5; d_gene: NA; j_gene: TRBJ2-2; abundance: NA; CDR3aa: CASSRSLGGELFF; CDR3nt: TGTGCCAGCAGCCGGTCGTTGGGCGGGGAGCTGTTTTTT
v_gene: TRBV2; d_gene: NA; j_gene: TRBJ2-2; abundance: NA; CDR3aa: CASSGTVTGELFF; CDR3nt: TGTGCCAGCAGTGGAACAGTCACCGGGGAGCTGTTTTTT
v_gene: TRBV28; d_gene: NA; j_gene: TRBJ1-1; abundance: NA; CDR3aa: CASSLLRQGKNTEAFF; CDR3nt: TGTGCCAGCAGCCTCCTACGTCAGGGTAAGAACACTGAAGCTTTCTTT
v_gene: TRBV2; d_gene: NA; j_gene: TRBJ2-4; abundance: NA; CDR3aa: CASSEGGLAKNIQYF; CDR3nt: TGTGCCAGCAGTGAAGGAGGGTTAGCCAAAAACATTCAGTACTTC
v_gene: TRBV14; d_gene: TRBD2; j_gene: TRBJ2-1; abundance: NA; CDR3aa: CASSPLGTSAYNEQFF; CDR3nt: TGTGCCAGCAGCCCCTTAGGGACTAGCGCTTACAATGAGCAGTTCTTC
v_gene: TRBV28; d_gene: NA; j_gene: TRBJ2-5; abundance: NA; CDR3aa: CATSTNRGGTQETQYF; CDR3nt: TGTGCCACCAGTACTAACAGGGGGGGGACCCAAGAGACCCAGTACTTC